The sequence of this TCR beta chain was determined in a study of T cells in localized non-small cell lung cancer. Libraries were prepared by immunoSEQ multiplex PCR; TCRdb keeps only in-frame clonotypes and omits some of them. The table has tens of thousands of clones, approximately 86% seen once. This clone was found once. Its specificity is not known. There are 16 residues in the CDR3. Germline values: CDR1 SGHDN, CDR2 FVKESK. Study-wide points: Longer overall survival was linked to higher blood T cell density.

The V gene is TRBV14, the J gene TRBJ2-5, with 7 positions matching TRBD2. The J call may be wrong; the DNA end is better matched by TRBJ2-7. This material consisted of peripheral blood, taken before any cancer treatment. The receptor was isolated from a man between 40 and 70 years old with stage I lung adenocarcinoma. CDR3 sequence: CASSPLGVAGTYEQYF. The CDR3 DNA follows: TGTGCCAGCAGCCCCCTGGGAGTAGCGGGTACCTACGAGCAGTACTTC.